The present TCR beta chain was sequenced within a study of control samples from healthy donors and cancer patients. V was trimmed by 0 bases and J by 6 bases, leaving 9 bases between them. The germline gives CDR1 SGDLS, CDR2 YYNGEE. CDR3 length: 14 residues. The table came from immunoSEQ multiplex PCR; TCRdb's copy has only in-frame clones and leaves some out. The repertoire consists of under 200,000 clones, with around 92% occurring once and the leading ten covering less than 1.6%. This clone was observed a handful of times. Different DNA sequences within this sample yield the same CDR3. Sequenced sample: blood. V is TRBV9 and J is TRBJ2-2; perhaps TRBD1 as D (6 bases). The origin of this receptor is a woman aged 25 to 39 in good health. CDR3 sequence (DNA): TGTGCCAGCAGCGTAGGGGGGCTTGCCGGGGAGCTGTTTTTT. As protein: CASSVGGLAGELFF. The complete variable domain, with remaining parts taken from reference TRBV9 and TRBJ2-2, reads DSGVTQTPKHLITATGQRVTLRCSPRSGDLSVYWYQQSLDQGLQFLIQYYNGEERAKGNILERFSAQQFPDLHSELNLSSLELGDSALYFCASSVGGLAGELFFGEGSRLTVL.